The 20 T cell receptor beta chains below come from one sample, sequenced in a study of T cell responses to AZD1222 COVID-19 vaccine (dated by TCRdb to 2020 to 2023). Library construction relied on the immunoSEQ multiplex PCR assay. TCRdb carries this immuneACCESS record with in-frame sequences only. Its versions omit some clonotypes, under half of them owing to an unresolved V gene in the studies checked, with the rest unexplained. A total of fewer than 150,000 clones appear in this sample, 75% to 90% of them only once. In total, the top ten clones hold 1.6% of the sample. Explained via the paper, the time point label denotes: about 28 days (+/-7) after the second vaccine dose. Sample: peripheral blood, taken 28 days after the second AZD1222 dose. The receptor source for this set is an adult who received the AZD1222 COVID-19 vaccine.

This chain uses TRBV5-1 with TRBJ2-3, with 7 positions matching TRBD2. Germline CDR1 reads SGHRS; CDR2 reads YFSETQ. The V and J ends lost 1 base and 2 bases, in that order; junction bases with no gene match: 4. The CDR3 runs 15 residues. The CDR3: CASSLFLAATDTQYF. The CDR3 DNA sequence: TGCGCCAGCAGCTTGTTTCTAGCGGCCACAGATACGCAGTATTTT.

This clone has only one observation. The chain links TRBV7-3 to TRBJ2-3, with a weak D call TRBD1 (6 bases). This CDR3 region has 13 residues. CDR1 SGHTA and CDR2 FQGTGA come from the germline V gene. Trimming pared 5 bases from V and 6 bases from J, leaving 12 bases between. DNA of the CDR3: TGTGCCAGCAGCGCGACAGGACCCGATACGCAGTATTTT. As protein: CASSATGPDTQYF.

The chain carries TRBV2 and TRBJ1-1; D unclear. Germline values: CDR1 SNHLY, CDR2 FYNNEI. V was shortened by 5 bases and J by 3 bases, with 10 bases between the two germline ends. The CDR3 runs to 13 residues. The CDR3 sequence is CASSPNTYTEAFF. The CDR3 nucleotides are TGTGCCAGCAGTCCCAATACGTACACTGAAGCTTTCTTT.

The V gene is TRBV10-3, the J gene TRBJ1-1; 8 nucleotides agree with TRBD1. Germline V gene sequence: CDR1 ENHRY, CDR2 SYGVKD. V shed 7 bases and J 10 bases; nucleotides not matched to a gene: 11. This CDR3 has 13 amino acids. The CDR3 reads CAIKDDRGQGAFF. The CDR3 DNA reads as TGTGCCATCAAAGACGACAGGGGTCAGGGAGCTTTCTTT.

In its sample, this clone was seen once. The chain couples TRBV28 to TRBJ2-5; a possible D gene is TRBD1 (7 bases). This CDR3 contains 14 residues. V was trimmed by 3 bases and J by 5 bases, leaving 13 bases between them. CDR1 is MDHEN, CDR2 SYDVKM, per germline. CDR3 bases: TGTGCCAGCAGTTTCCAGGGGGGCCGGGAGACCCAGTACTTC. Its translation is CASSFQGGRETQYF.

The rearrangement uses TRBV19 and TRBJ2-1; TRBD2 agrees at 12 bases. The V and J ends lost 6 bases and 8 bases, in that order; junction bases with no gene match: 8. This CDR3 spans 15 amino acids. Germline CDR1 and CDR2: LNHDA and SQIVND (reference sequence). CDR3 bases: TGTGCCAGTAGCACGACTAGCGGGAGTCGGCATGAGCAGTTCTTC. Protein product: CASSTTSGSRHEQFF.

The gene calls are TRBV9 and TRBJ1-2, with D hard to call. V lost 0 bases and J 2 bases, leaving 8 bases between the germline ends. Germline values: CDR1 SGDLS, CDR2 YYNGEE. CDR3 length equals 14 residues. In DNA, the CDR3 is TGTGCCAGCAGCGTAGGAGACTTAAACTATGGCTACACCTTC. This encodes CASSVGDLNYGYTF.

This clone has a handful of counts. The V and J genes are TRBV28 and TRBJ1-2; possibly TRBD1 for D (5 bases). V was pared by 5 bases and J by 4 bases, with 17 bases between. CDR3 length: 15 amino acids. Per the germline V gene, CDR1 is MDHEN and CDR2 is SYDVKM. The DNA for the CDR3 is TGTGCCAGCAGTCTCATGGGGCCCGTATCCTATGGCTACACCTTC. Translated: CASSLMGPVSYGYTF.

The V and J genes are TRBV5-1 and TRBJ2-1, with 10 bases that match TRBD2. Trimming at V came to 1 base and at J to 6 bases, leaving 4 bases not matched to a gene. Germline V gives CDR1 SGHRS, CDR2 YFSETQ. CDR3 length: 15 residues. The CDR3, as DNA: TGCGCCAGCAGCTTGTCTAGCGGGAGTTTCAATGAGCAGTTCTTC. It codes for CASSLSSGSFNEQFF.

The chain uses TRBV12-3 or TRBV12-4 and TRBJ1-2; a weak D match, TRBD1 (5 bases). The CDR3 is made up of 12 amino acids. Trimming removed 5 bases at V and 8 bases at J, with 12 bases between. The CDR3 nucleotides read TGTGCCAGCAGTGCGGCAGGGAGGGGCTACACCTTC. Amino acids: CASSAAGRGYTF.

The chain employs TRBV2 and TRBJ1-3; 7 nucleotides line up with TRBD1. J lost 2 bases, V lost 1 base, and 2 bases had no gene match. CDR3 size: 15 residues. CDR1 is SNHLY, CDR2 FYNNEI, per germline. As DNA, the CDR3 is TGTGCCAGCAGTGAAGACGACAGGGCTGGAAACACCATATATTTT. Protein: CASSEDDRAGNTIYF.

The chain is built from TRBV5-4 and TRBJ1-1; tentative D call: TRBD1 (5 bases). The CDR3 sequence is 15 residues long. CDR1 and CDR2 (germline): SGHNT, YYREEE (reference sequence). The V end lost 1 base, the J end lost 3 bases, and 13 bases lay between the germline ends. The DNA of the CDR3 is TGTGCCAGCAGCTTGTTAGGGCGGGGGTACACTGAAGCTTTCTTT. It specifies CASSLLGRGYTEAFF.

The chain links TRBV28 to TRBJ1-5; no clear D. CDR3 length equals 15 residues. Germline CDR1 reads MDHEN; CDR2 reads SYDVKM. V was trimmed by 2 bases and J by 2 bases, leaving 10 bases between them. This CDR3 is CASSLNRVGNQPQHF. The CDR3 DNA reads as TGTGCCAGCAGTTTAAATAGGGTGGGCAATCAGCCCCAGCATTTT.

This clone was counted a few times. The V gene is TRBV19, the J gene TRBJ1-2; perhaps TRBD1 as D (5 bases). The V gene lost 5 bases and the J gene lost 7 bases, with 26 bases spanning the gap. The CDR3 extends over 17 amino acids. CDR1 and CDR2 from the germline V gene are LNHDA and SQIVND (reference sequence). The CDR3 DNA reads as TGTGCCAGTAGTCCGAGACCGCCGGGACGGGGATTGGGTGGCTACACCTTC. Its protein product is CASSPRPPGRGLGGYTF.

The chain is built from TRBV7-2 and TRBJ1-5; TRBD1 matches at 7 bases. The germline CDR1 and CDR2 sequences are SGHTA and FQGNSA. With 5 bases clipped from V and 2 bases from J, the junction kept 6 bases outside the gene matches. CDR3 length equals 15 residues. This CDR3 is CASSVDREGNQPQHF. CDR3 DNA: TGTGCCAGCAGCGTCGACAGGGAAGGCAATCAGCCCCAGCATTTT.

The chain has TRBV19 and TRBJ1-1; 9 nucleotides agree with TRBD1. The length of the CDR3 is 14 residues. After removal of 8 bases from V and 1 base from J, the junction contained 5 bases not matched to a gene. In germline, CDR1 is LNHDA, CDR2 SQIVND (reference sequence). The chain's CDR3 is CASEPTGGNTEAFF. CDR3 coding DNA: TGTGCCAGTGAACCGACAGGGGGGAACACTGAAGCTTTCTTT.

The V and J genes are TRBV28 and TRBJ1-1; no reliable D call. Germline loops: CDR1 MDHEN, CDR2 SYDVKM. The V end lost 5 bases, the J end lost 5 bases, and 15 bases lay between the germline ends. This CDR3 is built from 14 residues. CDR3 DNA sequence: TGTGCCAGCAGTACCGCCAGAGGTAATACTGAAGCTTTCTTT. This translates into CASSTARGNTEAFF.

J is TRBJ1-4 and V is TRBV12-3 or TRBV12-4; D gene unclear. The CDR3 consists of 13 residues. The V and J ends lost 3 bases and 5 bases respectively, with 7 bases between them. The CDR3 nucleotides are TGTGCCAGCAGTTTCGTACAGAATGAAAAACTGTTTTTT. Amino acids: CASSFVQNEKLFF.

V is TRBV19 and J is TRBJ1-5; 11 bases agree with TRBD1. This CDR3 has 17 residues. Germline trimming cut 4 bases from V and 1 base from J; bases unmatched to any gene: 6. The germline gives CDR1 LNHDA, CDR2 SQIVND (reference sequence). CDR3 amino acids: CASSRGQGAESNQPQHF. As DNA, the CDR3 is TGTGCCAGTAGTAGAGGACAGGGGGCCGAAAGCAATCAGCCCCAGCATTTT.

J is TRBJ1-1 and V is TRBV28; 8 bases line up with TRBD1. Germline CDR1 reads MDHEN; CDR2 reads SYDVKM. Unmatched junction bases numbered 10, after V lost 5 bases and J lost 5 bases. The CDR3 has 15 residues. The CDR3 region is CASSGATGEGTEAFF. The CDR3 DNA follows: TGTGCCAGCAGTGGAGCGACAGGGGAAGGTACTGAAGCTTTCTTT.